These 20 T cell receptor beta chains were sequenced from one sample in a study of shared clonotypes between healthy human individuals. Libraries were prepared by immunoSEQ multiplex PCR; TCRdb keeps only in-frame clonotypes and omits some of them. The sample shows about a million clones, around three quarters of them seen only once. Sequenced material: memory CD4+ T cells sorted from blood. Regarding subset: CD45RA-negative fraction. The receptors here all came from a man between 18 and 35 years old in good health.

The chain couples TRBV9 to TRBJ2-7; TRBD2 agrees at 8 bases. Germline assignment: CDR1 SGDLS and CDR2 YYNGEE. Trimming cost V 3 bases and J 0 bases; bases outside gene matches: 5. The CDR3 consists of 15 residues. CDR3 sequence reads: CASSAAGGHSYEQYF. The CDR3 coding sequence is TGTGCCAGCAGCGCGGCGGGAGGACACTCCTACGAGCAGTACTTC.

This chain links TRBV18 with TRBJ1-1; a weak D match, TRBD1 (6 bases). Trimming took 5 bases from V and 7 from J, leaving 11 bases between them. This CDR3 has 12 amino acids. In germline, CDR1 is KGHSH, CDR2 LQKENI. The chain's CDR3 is CASSSGQLEAFF. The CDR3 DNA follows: TGTGCCAGCTCATCGGGACAACTTGAAGCTTTCTTT.

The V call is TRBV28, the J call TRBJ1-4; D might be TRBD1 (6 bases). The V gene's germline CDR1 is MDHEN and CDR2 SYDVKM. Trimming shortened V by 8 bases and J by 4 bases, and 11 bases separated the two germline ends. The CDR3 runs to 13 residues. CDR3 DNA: TGTGCCAGCTCGGACAGAAATAATGAAAAACTGTTTTTT. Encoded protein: CASSDRNNEKLFF. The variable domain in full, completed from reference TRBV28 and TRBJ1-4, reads DVKVTQSSRYLVKRTGEKVFLECVQDMDHENMFWYRQDPGLGLRLIYFSYDVKMKEKGDIPEGYSVSREKKERFSLILESASTNQTSMYLCASSDRNNEKLFFGSGTQLSVL.

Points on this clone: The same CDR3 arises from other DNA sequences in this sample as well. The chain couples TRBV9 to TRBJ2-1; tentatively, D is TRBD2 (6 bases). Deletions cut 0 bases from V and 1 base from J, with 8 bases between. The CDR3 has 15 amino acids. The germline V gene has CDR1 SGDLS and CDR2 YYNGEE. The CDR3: CASSVAGGSYNEQFF. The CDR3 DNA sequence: TGTGCCAGCAGCGTAGCCGGGGGTTCCTACAATGAGCAGTTCTTC.

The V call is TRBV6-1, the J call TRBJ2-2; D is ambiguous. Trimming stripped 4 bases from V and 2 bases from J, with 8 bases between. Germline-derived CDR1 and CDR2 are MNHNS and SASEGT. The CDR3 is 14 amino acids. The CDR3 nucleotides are TGTGCCAGCAGTGCCCGATACAACACCGGGGAGCTGTTTTTT. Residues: CASSARYNTGELFF.

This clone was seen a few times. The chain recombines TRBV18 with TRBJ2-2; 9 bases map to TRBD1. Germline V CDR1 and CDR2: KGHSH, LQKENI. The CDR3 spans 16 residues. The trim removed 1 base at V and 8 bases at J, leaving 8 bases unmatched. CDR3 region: CASSPLAGQGRGELFF. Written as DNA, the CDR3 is TGTGCCAGCTCACCACTCGCGGGACAGGGACGAGGGGAGCTGTTTTTT.

Written as DNA, the CDR3 is TGTGCCATCAGCCCGGGACAGGGAAGGGATGAGCAGTTCTTC. As protein: CAISPGQGRDEQFF. The chain carries TRBV10-3 and TRBJ2-1; TRBD1 agrees at 9 bases. The CDR3 sequence is 14 residues long. CDR1 is ENHRY, CDR2 SYGVKD, per germline. With 6 bases clipped from V and 8 bases from J, the junction kept 8 bases outside the gene matches.

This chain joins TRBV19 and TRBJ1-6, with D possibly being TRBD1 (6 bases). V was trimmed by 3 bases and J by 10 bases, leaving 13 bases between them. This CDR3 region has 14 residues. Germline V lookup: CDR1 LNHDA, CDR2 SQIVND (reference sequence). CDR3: CASSMRQERSPLHF. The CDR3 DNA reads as TGTGCCAGTAGTATGAGACAGGAAAGATCACCCCTCCACTTT.

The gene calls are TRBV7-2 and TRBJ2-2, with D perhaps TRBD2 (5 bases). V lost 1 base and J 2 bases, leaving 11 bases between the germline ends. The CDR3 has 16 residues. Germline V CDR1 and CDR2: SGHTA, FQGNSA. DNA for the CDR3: TGTGCCAGCAGCTTAGGTGGCGGGTCAAACACCGGGGAGCTGTTTTTT. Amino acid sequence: CASSLGGGSNTGELFF.

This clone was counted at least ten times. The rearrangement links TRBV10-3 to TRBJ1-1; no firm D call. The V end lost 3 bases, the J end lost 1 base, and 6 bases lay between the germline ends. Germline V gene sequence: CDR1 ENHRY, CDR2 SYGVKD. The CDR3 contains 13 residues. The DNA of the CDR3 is TGTGCCATCAGTGAAAAAGGGAACACTGAAGCTTTCTTT. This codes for CAISEKGNTEAFF.

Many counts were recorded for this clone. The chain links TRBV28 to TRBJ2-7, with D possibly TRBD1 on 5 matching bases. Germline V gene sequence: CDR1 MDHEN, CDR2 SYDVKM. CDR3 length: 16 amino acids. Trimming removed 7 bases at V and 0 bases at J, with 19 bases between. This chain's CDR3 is CASTSRRRQSSYEQYF. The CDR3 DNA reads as TGTGCCAGCACAAGCCGTCGGAGACAGAGCTCCTACGAGCAGTACTTC.

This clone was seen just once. The CDR3 loop is CAWSRGTQNQPQHF. CDR3 sequence (DNA): TGTGCCTGGAGCCGGGGGACACAAAATCAGCCCCAGCATTTT. The chain links TRBV30 to TRBJ1-5; possible D gene TRBD1, 6 bases. The CDR3 has 14 residues. CDR1 GTSNPN and CDR2 SVGIG come from the germline V gene (reference sequence). V was clipped by 3 bases and J by 4 bases, with 13 bases between them.

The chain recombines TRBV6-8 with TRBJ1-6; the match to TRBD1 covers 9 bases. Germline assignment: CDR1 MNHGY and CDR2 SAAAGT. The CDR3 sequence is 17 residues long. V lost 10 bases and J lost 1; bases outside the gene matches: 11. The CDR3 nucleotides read TGTGCCAAGAAACAGGGGGCAAGGCGGTCCTATAATTCACCCCTCCACTTT. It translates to CAKKQGARRSYNSPLHF.

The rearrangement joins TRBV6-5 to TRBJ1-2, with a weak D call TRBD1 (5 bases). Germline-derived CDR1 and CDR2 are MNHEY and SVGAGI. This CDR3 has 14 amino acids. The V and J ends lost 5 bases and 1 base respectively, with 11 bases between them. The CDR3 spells CASSSRDRNYGYTF. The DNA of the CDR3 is TGTGCCAGCAGTAGTAGGGACCGTAACTATGGCTACACCTTC.

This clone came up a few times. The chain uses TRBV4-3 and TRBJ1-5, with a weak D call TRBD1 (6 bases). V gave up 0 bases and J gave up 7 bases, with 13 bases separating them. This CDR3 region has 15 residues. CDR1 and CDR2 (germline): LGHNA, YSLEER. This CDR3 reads CASSQDPGDGQPQHF. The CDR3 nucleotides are TGCGCCAGCAGCCAAGATCCAGGGGACGGACAGCCCCAGCATTTT.

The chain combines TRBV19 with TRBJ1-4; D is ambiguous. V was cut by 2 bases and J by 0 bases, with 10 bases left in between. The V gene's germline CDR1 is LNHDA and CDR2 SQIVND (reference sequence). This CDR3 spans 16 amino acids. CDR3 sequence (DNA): TGTGCCAGTAGTATAAGATGGGCTGCAACTAATGAAAAACTGTTTTTT. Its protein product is CASSIRWAATNEKLFF.

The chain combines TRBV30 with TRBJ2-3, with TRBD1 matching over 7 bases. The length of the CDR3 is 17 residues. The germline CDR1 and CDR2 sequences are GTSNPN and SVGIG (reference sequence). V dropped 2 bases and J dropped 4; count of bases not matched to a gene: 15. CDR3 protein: CAWSRYKTGFNPDTQYF. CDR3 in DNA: TGTGCCTGGAGTCGATACAAGACAGGGTTTAACCCAGATACGCAGTATTTT.

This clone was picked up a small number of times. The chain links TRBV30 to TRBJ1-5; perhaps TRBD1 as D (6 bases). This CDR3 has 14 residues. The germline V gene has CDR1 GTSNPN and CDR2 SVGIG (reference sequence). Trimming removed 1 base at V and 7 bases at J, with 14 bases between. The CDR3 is CAWSAGQQGQPQHF. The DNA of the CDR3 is TGTGCCTGGAGTGCCGGACAGCAAGGGCAGCCCCAGCATTTT.

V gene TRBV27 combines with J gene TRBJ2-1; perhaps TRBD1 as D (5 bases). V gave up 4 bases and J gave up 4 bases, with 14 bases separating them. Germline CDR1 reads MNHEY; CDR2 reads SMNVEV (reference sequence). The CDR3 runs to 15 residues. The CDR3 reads CASSSAVGAYNEQFF. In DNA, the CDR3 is TGTGCCAGCAGTTCCGCAGTTGGGGCTTACAATGAGCAGTTCTTC.

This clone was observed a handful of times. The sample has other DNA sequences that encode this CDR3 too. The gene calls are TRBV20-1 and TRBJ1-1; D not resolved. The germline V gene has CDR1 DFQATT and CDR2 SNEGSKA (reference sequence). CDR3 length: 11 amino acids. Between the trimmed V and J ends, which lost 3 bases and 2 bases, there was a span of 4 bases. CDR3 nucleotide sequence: TGCAGTGCTAGGGTAAACACTGAAGCTTTCTTT. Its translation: CSARVNTEAFF.